Listed here are 4 T cell receptor beta chains from one sample, sequenced in a study of blood T cells in healthy people across ages. The authors ran a second PCR of 7 to 11 cycles using a sample-barcoded 5' primer and a J-beta primer mix. TCRdb passed the 5' RACE reads through MiXCR, listing each CDR3 protein once. Of 1 million to 1.2 million distinct CDR3 sequences listed, more than 30% are singletons. The sequenced material came from blood. The origin of the receptors is a young man in good health.

This clonotype was recorded a few times. The chain uses TRBV6-6 and TRBJ2-2; D might be TRBD1 or TRBD2, each matching 5 bases. Trimming shortened V by 7 bases and J by 4 bases, and 16 bases separated the two germline ends. The germline V gene encodes CDR1 MNHNY and CDR2 SVGAGI (reference sequence). CDR3 length equals 15 residues. The CDR3 sequence: CASTRDLRRTGELFF. CDR3 DNA: TGTGCCAGCACTAGGGACCTAAGGCGCACCGGGGAGCTGTTTTTT.

In DNA form, the CDR3 reads TGCAGTGCTAGAGACCCCGATTCTGCGGGGGCGAAGACCCAGTACTTC. Its translation: CSARDPDSAGAKTQYF. The V and J genes are TRBV20-1 and TRBJ2-5, with a possible D match to TRBD2 (7 bases). Trimming left V 0 bases short and J 6 bases short, with 20 bases between. The V gene's germline CDR1 is DFQATT and CDR2 SNEGSKA (reference sequence). CDR3 length: 16 amino acids.

This clonotype came up many times. The chain joins TRBV9 to TRBJ1-6, with 7 positions matching TRBD1. With V trimmed by 3 bases and J by 7 bases, 10 bases remained unmatched. Looked up from germline, CDR1 is SGDLS and CDR2 is YYNGEE. This CDR3 has 16 amino acids. CDR3 loop: CASSAPDGTENSPLHF. The CDR3 coding sequence is TGTGCCAGCAGCGCCCCGGACGGGACAGAAAATTCACCCCTCCACTTT.

This chain links TRBV10-3 with TRBJ1-2, with a possible D match to TRBD1 (6 bases). Deletions cut 4 bases from V and 4 bases from J, with 16 bases between. CDR3 size: 15 residues. The germline CDR1 and CDR2 sequences are ENHRY and SYGVKD. CDR3 residues: CAISGAGVLSYGYTF. CDR3 nucleotides: TGTGCCATCAGTGGGGCAGGGGTATTAAGCTATGGCTACACCTTC.